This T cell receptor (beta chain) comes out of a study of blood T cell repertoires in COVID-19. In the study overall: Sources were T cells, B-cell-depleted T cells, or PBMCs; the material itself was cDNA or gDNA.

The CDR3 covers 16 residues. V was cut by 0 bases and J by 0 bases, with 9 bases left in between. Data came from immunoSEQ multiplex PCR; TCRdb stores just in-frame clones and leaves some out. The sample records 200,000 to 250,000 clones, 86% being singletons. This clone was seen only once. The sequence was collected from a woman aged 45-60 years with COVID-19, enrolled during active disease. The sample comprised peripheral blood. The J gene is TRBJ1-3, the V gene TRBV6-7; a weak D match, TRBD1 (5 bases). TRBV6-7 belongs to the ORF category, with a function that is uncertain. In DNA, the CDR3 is TGTGCCAGCAGTTACTCGGGGGGGGACTCTGGAAACACCATATATTTT. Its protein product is CASSYSGGDSGNTIYF.